This TCR beta chain was retrieved from a study of shared clonotypes between healthy human individuals. Sequencing was at deep level. Sequencing used immunoSEQ multiplex PCR; TCRdb keeps in-frame clones, though not all of them. The sample has some 1.5 million clones, more than 95% seen once; the top ten hold roughly 1.2%. Study conclusions and caveats: Clonotype sharing among the donors was expected to vary with sequencing depth.

Division of CD4+ cells produced a CD45RA+ naive subset and a CD45RA-negative memory subset. For this clone: Its specificity is unknown.

V lost 2 bases, J lost 4 bases, and 3 bases stayed unmatched. The CDR3 loop spans 14 amino acids. Germline CDR1 and CDR2: SGHTA and FQGNSA. This chain joins TRBV7-2 and TRBJ2-7; 9 nucleotides line up with TRBD1. This receptor was taken from a man between 25 and 39 years old in good health. The sample taken for sequencing was naive CD4+ T cells sorted from blood. Noted subset: CD45RA+ positively selected. In DNA, the CDR3 is TGTGCCAGCAGCTTACGGACAGGGGAATACGAGCAGTACTTC. It specifies CASSLRTGEYEQYF.